One and the same sample provided the 14 T cell receptor beta chains below, sequenced in a study of tumor-infiltrating lymphocytes in primary liver carcinoma. Joint extraction of RNA and DNA used about 17-33 mg of bulk tissue that was unsorted. From 500 ng of total RNA, TCR beta-specific cDNA was reverse-transcribed using a constant-region primer. A slightly modified ARM-PCR protocol with three nested multiplex PCR rounds produced these TCR beta libraries. Forward primers for TRBV1-TRBV30 and a C-beta reverse primer served the first two PCR rounds, at approximately 10 cycles each. A single record per CDR3 protein comes from TCRdb applying MiXCR to the multiplex PCR reads. This table has 80,000 to 100,000 distinct CDR3 sequences, around 68% appearing once. Sequencing input: tumor-adjacent normal liver tissue. These receptors were taken from a man aged 35-49 years with primary liver carcinoma and hepatitis B virus infection.

As for this clonotype: The missing conserved phenylalanine or tryptophan at the end of this CDR3 makes a read error likely. The genes are TRBV11-2 and TRBJ2-3; D is unclear. The CDR3 consists of 12 residues. Germline lookup yields CDR1 SGHAT and CDR2 FQNNGV. CDR3 sequence: CASSYSIDTQYS. In DNA form, the CDR3 reads TGTGCCAGCAGCTATAGCATAGATACGCAGTATTCT.

With respect to this clonotype: A much larger clone lies a single base off, so this may be a read error. CDR3 region: CASSEFGRGNTGELFF. The CDR3 bases are TGCGCCAGCAGTGAGTTCGGCAGGGGGAACACCGGGGAGCTGTTTTTT. The chain carries TRBV10-2 and TRBJ2-2, with D perhaps matching TRBD1 (6 bases). Trimming stripped 1 base from V and 1 base from J, with 10 bases between. Germline lookup yields CDR1 WSHSY and CDR2 SAAADI. CDR3 length equals 16 residues.

In its sample, this clonotype was seen many times. The chain employs TRBV12-3 or TRBV12-4 and TRBJ1-1; D gene uncertain. CDR3 length: 13 residues. V was shortened by 4 bases and J by 4 bases, with 10 bases between the two germline ends. The CDR3: CASSSGRPTEAFF. CDR3 in DNA: TGTGCCAGCAGTTCTGGACGGCCCACTGAAGCTTTCTTT.

About this clonotype: A much larger clone lies one base from this, so it may be a read error. The chain joins TRBV10-3 to TRBJ2-7; 8 bases are a match to TRBD1. CDR1 ENHRY and CDR2 SYGVKD come from the germline V gene. CDR3 length: 15 residues. The CDR3 DNA follows: TGTGCCATCTGTGAGTACGGCAGGGGGCTGAACGAGCAGTACTTC. It codes for CAICEYGRGLNEQYF.

Note on this clonotype: This may arise from a read error, as a much more abundant clone is one base away. The CDR3: CASSLGGQQETRYF. CDR3 nucleotides: TGCGCCAGCAGCTTGGGAGGACAGCAAGAGACCCGGTACTTC. The rearrangement uses TRBV5-1 and TRBJ2-5, with a tentative D call TRBD1 (6 bases). This CDR3 is built from 14 residues. Germline V gives CDR1 SGHRS, CDR2 YFSETQ.

Regarding this clonotype: Because the CDR3 is missing its conserved closing phenylalanine or tryptophan, this is likely a read error. J is TRBJ2-7 and V is TRBV13; D might be TRBD2 (5 bases). CDR1 PRHDT and CDR2 FYEKMQ come from the germline V gene (reference sequence). The CDR3 length is 15 residues. Trimming stripped 2 bases from V and 4 bases from J, with 15 bases between. The CDR3 sequence: CASSLISGEVYEQYL. Written as DNA, the CDR3 is TGTGCCAGCAGCTTAATCAGCGGCGAGGTTTACGAGCAGTACCTC.

This clonotype was observed a few times. This chain links TRBV28 with TRBJ2-7, with a weak D call TRBD1 (6 bases). Germline V gene lookup returns CDR1 MDHEN and CDR2 SYDVKM. The CDR3 sequence is 15 residues long. Trimming cost V 5 bases and J 2 bases, with 16 bases left between them. The CDR3 is CASSPTGTKPYEQYF. The CDR3 DNA follows: TGTGCCAGCAGTCCAACCGGGACAAAGCCCTACGAGCAGTACTTC.

Remarks on this clonotype: The junction and the germline gene differ at one end; a read error may be behind it. The rearrangement joins TRBV11-2 to TRBJ1-5, with 7 bases fitting TRBD1. This CDR3 comprises 18 residues. Germline lookup yields CDR1 SGHAT and CDR2 FQNNGV. The CDR3 DNA sequence: TGTGTCAGCAGCTTAGCTGGGACAGCTGAATTATGGAATCAGCCCCAGCATTTT. It yields the protein CVSSLAGTAELWNQPQHF.

The gene calls are TRBV11-2 and TRBJ1-2; no clear D gene. This CDR3 has 12 residues. Per the germline V gene, CDR1 is SGHAT and CDR2 is FQNNGV. V was cut by 4 bases and J by 6 bases, with 9 bases left in between. CDR3 coding DNA: TGTGCCAGCAGCTCGACATGGGATGGCTACACCTTC. Protein: CASSSTWDGYTF.

Worth noting for this clonotype: One junction end disagrees with the germline gene, perhaps due to a read error. The chain joins TRBV11-2 to TRBJ2-1, with 10 bases aligning to TRBD2. The CDR3 consists of 15 residues. Per germline, CDR1 SGHAT and CDR2 FQNNGV. For the CDR3, the DNA is TGCGTCAGCAGCTTAACCAGCGGGAGGGGTAATGAGCAGTTCTTC. It translates to CVSSLTSGRGNEQFF.

Notes on this clonotype: A read error may produce the germline difference seen at one junction end. The V gene is TRBV11-2, the J gene TRBJ1-2, with 7 positions matching TRBD1. Germline V lookup: CDR1 SGHAT, CDR2 FQNNGV. CDR3 length equals 14 residues. CDR3 nucleotides: TGTACCAGCAGCTTATCGCCGGACAGGCGTGACTACACCTTC. Amino acid sequence: CTSSLSPDRRDYTF.

The rearrangement joins TRBV5-1 to TRBJ2-5; 13 bases line up with TRBD2. The V gene's germline CDR1 is SGHRS and CDR2 YFSETQ. J gave up 5 bases and V 9 bases, and 10 bases lay outside the gene matches. This CDR3 has 15 amino acids. CDR3 loop: CANYKGGLAGETQYF. In DNA form, the CDR3 reads TGCGCCAACTACAAAGGGGGACTAGCGGGGGAGACCCAGTACTTC.

This chain joins TRBV11-1 and TRBJ2-5, with D possibly TRBD1 on 7 matching bases. The CDR3 consists of 19 residues. CDR1 and CDR2 from the germline V gene are SGHAT and FQDESV (reference sequence). Trimming left V 5 bases short and J 1 base short, with 26 bases between. The CDR3 nucleotides are TGTGCCAGCAGCCCGCCCTCGGAGGTCAGGGGGGACTTCCAAGAGACCCAGTACTTC. As protein: CASSPPSEVRGDFQETQYF.

Comment on this clonotype: A junction boundary mismatches the germline segment, possibly from a read error. This chain uses TRBV12-3 or TRBV12-4 with TRBJ2-1, with D possibly matching TRBD2 (5 bases). The CDR3 has 13 residues. The CDR3 reads CASTFTRGNEQFF. As DNA, the CDR3 is TGTGCCAGCACTTTTACAAGAGGGAATGAACAGTTCTTC.